The 30 T cell receptor beta chains below were found in one sample sequenced in a study of blood T cell repertoires in COVID-19. Clones were read by immunoSEQ multiplex PCR, and TCRdb kept only the in-frame ones, dropping some. The sample includes approximately 220,000 clones, 83% of them seen just once. Specimen: peripheral blood. These receptor sequences come from a woman aged 40 to 55 with active or convalescent COVID-19.

The chain couples TRBV9 to TRBJ1-1, with a tentative D call TRBD1 (6 bases). V shed 3 bases and J shed 4 bases, with 13 bases lying between them. Per germline, CDR1 SGDLS and CDR2 YYNGEE. This CDR3 spans 14 amino acids. The CDR3 region has the DNA TGTGCCAGCAGCGCACAGGGTAGTCGCACTGAAGCTTTCTTT. Residues: CASSAQGSRTEAFF.

The V gene is TRBV30, the J gene TRBJ1-1, with TRBD1 identical over 7 bases. This CDR3 region has 13 residues. The junction had 5 bases not matched to a gene; V was cut back by 3 bases and J by 4 bases. Per the germline V gene, CDR1 is GTSNPN and CDR2 is SVGIG (reference sequence). The CDR3 loop is CAWSHQGGTEAFF. The CDR3 region has the DNA TGTGCCTGGAGCCACCAGGGGGGCACTGAAGCTTTCTTT.

This clone showed up just once. The chain combines TRBV10-2 with TRBJ1-1; 8 bases are shared with TRBD1. Losses at the gene ends were 2 bases for V and 1 base for J; bases not matched to a gene: 3. Germline CDR1 WSHSY, CDR2 SAAADI. The CDR3 has 15 amino acids. CDR3 sequence: CASSERTGTNTEAFF. CDR3 in DNA: TGCGCCAGCAGTGAGCGGACAGGGACGAACACTGAAGCTTTCTTT.

In its sample, this clone was seen once. In DNA form, the CDR3 reads TGTGCCAGCAGCCAAGCGAGGAGTAGCGGGAGCTACGAGCAGTACTTC. This codes for CASSQARSSGSYEQYF. This chain joins TRBV3-1 (or the pseudogene TRBV3-2) and TRBJ2-7; 9 positions agree with TRBD2. From germline, CDR1 is LGHDT and CDR2 YNNKEL (reference sequence). The CDR3 consists of 16 residues. Unmatched junction bases numbered 7, after V lost 1 base and J lost 3 bases.

The chain carries TRBV10-2 and TRBJ1-5, with 7 bases lining up with TRBD1. Per germline, CDR1 WSHSY and CDR2 SAAADI. The length of the CDR3 is 16 residues. The junction had 6 bases not matched to a gene; V was cut back by 0 bases and J by 4 bases. The CDR3 reads CASSESRDRLNQPQHF. CDR3 coding DNA: TGCGCCAGCAGTGAGTCGAGGGACAGATTAAATCAGCCCCAGCATTTT.

This clone appeared a few times. The rearrangement uses TRBV11-3 and TRBJ2-1; 10 positions match TRBD2. V trimming: 2 bases; J trimming: 5 bases; junction bases outside the gene matches: 9. CDR1 is SGHNT and CDR2 is YENEEA in the germline V gene. The CDR3 covers 17 residues. The CDR3 DNA reads as TGTGCCAGCAGCTTAAGCAGCGGGGGGGTACAACACAATGAGCAGTTCTTC. It encodes CASSLSSGGVQHNEQFF.

The chain carries TRBV5-4 and TRBJ1-3; no reliable D call. Trimming took off 0 bases at V and 0 bases at J, with 10 bases between the two ends. The CDR3 has 16 amino acids. Germline CDR1 SGHNT, CDR2 YYREEE (reference sequence). The CDR3 nucleotides read TGTGCCAGCAGCTTGGCCGGGATAAGCTCTGGAAACACCATATATTTT. Translated: CASSLAGISSGNTIYF.

This clone was observed a few times. CDR3 protein: CATQRDSVSGNTIYF. The CDR3 region has the DNA TGTGCCACCCAACGGGACAGCGTCTCTGGAAACACCATATATTTT. The chain has TRBV10-3 and TRBJ1-3, with 7 bases that match TRBD1. Unmatched junction bases numbered 9, after V lost 10 bases and J lost 0 bases. The germline V gene has CDR1 ENHRY and CDR2 SYGVKD. This CDR3 contains 15 residues.

This clone was found once. V and J are TRBV5-1 and TRBJ2-5; TRBD2 agrees at 9 bases. The CDR3 totals 17 residues. The V gene's germline CDR1 is SGHRS and CDR2 YFSETQ. V gave up 5 bases and J gave up 4 bases; unmatched junction bases: 15. The CDR3 coding sequence is TGCGCCAGCAGTCCCGCGGTAGCGGGGGAGAAAGGAGAGACCCAGTACTTC. Encoded protein: CASSPAVAGEKGETQYF.

This chain uses TRBV15 with TRBJ1-5; 7 nucleotides line up with TRBD1. V was pared by 3 bases and J by 6 bases, with 5 bases of the junction left unmatched. From germline, CDR1 is LNHNV and CDR2 YYDKDF (reference sequence). The CDR3 runs 14 residues. This CDR3 is CATSSSTGVQPQHF. The CDR3 nucleotides read TGTGCCACCAGCAGCTCTACAGGGGTTCAGCCCCAGCATTTT. Complete variable domain (other parts from reference TRBV15 and TRBJ1-5): DAMVIQNPRYQVTQFGKPVTLSCSQTLNHNVMYWYQQKSSQAPKLLFHYYDKDFNNEADTPDNFQSRRPNTSFCFLDIRSPGLGDTAMYLCATSSSTGVQPQHFGDGTRLSIL.

V usage is TRBV6-6 and J usage is TRBJ1-1, with 7 bases that match TRBD1. The germline CDR1 and CDR2 sequences are MNHNY and SVGAGI (reference sequence). The CDR3 runs to 14 residues. The V segment lost 6 bases and the J segment 1 base; nucleotides outside the gene matches: 5. The CDR3 reads CASSHRGGNTEAFF. CDR3 DNA sequence: TGTGCCAGCAGCCACAGGGGAGGGAACACTGAAGCTTTCTTT.

The chain recombines TRBV9 with TRBJ2-1, with 7 bases that match TRBD2. The length of the CDR3 is 17 residues. Trimming removed 3 bases from V and 7 bases from J; junction bases left unmatched: 16. Germline values: CDR1 SGDLS, CDR2 YYNGEE. This CDR3 reads CASSAGGGTSVYNEQFF. Written as DNA, the CDR3 is TGTGCCAGCAGCGCCGGGGGAGGTACTAGCGTTTATAATGAGCAGTTCTTC.

Written as DNA, the CDR3 is TGCGCCAGCAGCCGGAACAGGGTGATGGCTCAGCCCCAGCATTTT. This codes for CASSRNRVMAQPQHF. V gene TRBV4-1 combines with J gene TRBJ1-5; TRBD1 is a possible D gene (6 bases). Trimming pared 4 bases from V and 6 bases from J, leaving 16 bases between. Looked up from germline, CDR1 is MGHRA and CDR2 is YSYEKL. The CDR3 covers 15 residues.

This sequence joins TRBV7-3 and TRBJ2-7; D might be TRBD2 (7 bases). The length of the CDR3 is 16 residues. Germline CDR1 SGHTA, CDR2 FQGTGA. Trimming removed 5 bases from V and 0 bases from J, with 17 bases in between. The DNA for the CDR3 is TGTGCCAGCAGCCCCGGGGGGCCGAAGAGCTCCTACGAGCAGTACTTC. This encodes CASSPGGPKSSYEQYF.

The gene calls are TRBV21-1 and TRBJ2-1; the D call in the table, TRBD1, was not verified against the DNA. TRBV21-1 represents a pseudogene. This CDR3 has 15 amino acids. The CDR3 loop is CASSLGPGWDNEQFF. In nucleotides, the CDR3 is TGTGCCAGCAGCTTGGGGCCAGGTTGGGACAATGAGCAGTTCTTC.

The chain combines TRBV5-8 with TRBJ2-7; D not certain. CDR3 length equals 14 residues. The ends were cut back, 2 bases at V and 0 bases at J, with 9 bases in the middle. Germline values: CDR1 SGHTS, CDR2 YDEGEE. The CDR3 region is CASSFGGSSYEQYF. In DNA, the CDR3 is TGTGCCAGCAGCTTTGGCGGTTCCTCCTACGAGCAGTACTTC.

V usage is TRBV2 and J usage is TRBJ1-2; TRBD1 matches at 7 bases. Per germline, CDR1 SNHLY and CDR2 FYNNEI. V trimming: 6 bases; J trimming: 7 bases; junction bases outside the gene matches: 11. This CDR3 comprises 14 residues. CDR3 bases: TGTGCCAGCAGGAAAGTCTGGCAGGGGGGTGGCTACACCTTC. The encoded protein is CASRKVWQGGGYTF.

The rearrangement links TRBV6-1 to TRBJ1-1, with TRBD1 matching over 10 bases. CDR1 and CDR2 from the germline V gene are MNHNS and SASEGT. V lost 4 bases and J lost 0; bases outside the gene matches: 8. This CDR3 spans 17 amino acids. The CDR3 protein is CASSGDRGRPLNTEAFF. The CDR3 nucleotides read TGTGCCAGCAGTGGTGACAGGGGGCGACCTCTGAACACTGAAGCTTTCTTT.

The V gene is TRBV4-1, the J gene TRBJ1-1; tentative D call: TRBD1 (5 bases). V lost 0 bases, J lost 2 bases, and 10 bases lay in between. This CDR3 comprises 15 residues. Germline V gene lookup returns CDR1 MGHRA and CDR2 YSYEKL. The CDR3: CASSQDAGGNTEAFF. CDR3 coding DNA: TGCGCCAGCAGCCAAGACGCGGGGGGAAACACTGAAGCTTTCTTT.

This rearrangement joins TRBV12-5 to TRBJ2-7; TRBD2 aligns across 16 bases. V shed 6 bases, J shed 1 base, and the junction held 15 bases outside the gene matches. The CDR3 is 20 amino acids. Per the germline V gene, CDR1 is LGHNT and CDR2 is FRNRAP. The CDR3 nucleotides are TGTGCTAGTGGAAGGCAGTATCCGGGACTAGCGGGAGGGTGGTCCTACGAGCAGTACTTC. Residues: CASGRQYPGLAGGWSYEQYF.

The chain recombines TRBV18 with TRBJ1-4; maybe TRBD1 (6 bases). This CDR3 is built from 15 residues. The V and J ends lost 0 bases and 7 bases respectively, with 12 bases between them. Germline values: CDR1 KGHSH, CDR2 LQKENI. The CDR3 DNA follows: TGTGCCAGCTCACCACCGAACAGGGCAGGTGAAAAACTGTTTTTT. It specifies CASSPPNRAGEKLFF.

The chain recombines TRBV27 with TRBJ2-3, with D perhaps matching TRBD1 (5 bases). The V and J ends lost 2 bases and 0 bases respectively, with 12 bases between them. CDR1 and CDR2 (germline): MNHEY, SMNVEV (reference sequence). This CDR3 comprises 16 residues. The CDR3 region has the DNA TGTGCCAGCAGTTTAAAGGGGCGCTTGAGCACAGATACGCAGTATTTT. Protein: CASSLKGRLSTDTQYF.

This clone has only one observation. The chain links TRBV30 to TRBJ1-3; D remains unclear. Trimming left V 5 bases short and J 4 bases short, with 12 bases between. Germline lookup yields CDR1 GTSNPN and CDR2 SVGIG (reference sequence). This CDR3 spans 13 amino acids. Here the CDR3 reads CAWGEGRGNTIYF. For the CDR3, the DNA is TGTGCCTGGGGGGAGGGCAGGGGAAACACCATATATTTT.

The chain uses TRBV18 and TRBJ2-3, with D possibly being TRBD2 (5 bases). Germline assignment: CDR1 KGHSH and CDR2 LQKENI. This CDR3 is built from 12 residues. Trimming stripped 2 bases from V and 6 bases from J, with 6 bases between. CDR3 protein: CASSPRGDTQYF. CDR3 sequence (DNA): TGTGCCAGCTCACCAAGAGGGGATACGCAGTATTTT. Full variable domain (missing parts from reference TRBV18 and TRBJ2-3): NAGVMQNPRHLVRRRGQEARLRCSPMKGHSHVYWYRQLPEEGLKFMVYLQKENIIDESGMPKERFSAEFPKEGPSILRIQQVVRGDSAAYFCASSPRGDTQYFGPGTRLTVL.

The genes are TRBV27 and TRBJ2-3; 9 bases are a match to TRBD2. V was pared by 6 bases and J by 5 bases, with 12 bases of the junction left unmatched. The germline gives CDR1 MNHEY, CDR2 SMNVEV (reference sequence). The CDR3 loop spans 16 amino acids. The DNA of the CDR3 is TGTGCCAGCAGGTGGAGGGGCGGGAGGGTAGGAGATACGCAGTATTTT. Encoded protein: CASRWRGGRVGDTQYF.

This clone was detected only a few times. V and J are TRBV6-5 and TRBJ2-7; 7 bases are shared with TRBD1. This CDR3 comprises 14 residues. Germline V CDR1 and CDR2: MNHEY, SVGAGI. V lost 7 bases, J lost 1 base, and 7 bases stayed unmatched. Written as DNA, the CDR3 is TGTGCCAGCATAAGGACAGGAGGATCCTACGAGCAGTACTTC. Protein sequence: CASIRTGGSYEQYF.

A few counts support this clone. The chain has TRBV28 and TRBJ2-2, with D tentatively TRBD1 (5 bases). The CDR3 is 13 residues long. Per germline, CDR1 MDHEN and CDR2 SYDVKM. Trimming left V 5 bases short and J 8 bases short, with 12 bases between. The CDR3 is CASSLWGVGELFF. CDR3 DNA sequence: TGTGCCAGCAGTCTCTGGGGCGTTGGGGAGCTGTTTTTT.

This chain uses TRBV5-1 with TRBJ1-1; 7 bases match TRBD1. Germline lookup yields CDR1 SGHRS and CDR2 YFSETQ. Germline trimming cut 0 bases from V and 3 bases from J; bases unmatched to any gene: 8. The CDR3 covers 16 residues. Here the CDR3 reads CASSLGFRDRDTEAFF. The CDR3, as DNA: TGCGCCAGCAGCTTGGGGTTTCGAGACAGGGACACTGAAGCTTTCTTT.

This clone was seen once. This rearrangement joins TRBV3-1 (or the pseudogene TRBV3-2) to TRBJ1-4, with TRBD1 matching over 7 bases. Germline V gene sequence: CDR1 LGHDT, CDR2 YNNKEL (reference sequence). The J segment lost 7 bases and the V segment lost 2 bases, leaving 13 bases of the junction unmatched. The CDR3 extends over 17 amino acids. CDR3 DNA: TGTGCCAGCAGCCAAAAAGCCGGGACAGAGAATTCTGAAAAACTGTTTTTT. Translated, it gives CASSQKAGTENSEKLFF.

This clone occurred a few times. The chain employs TRBV28 and TRBJ1-5; D is possibly TRBD1 (5 bases). The CDR3 consists of 17 residues. Trimming removed 3 bases at V and 0 bases at J, with 15 bases between. Per the germline V gene, CDR1 is MDHEN and CDR2 is SYDVKM. CDR3 region: CASSFSGQELSNQPQHF. DNA of the CDR3: TGTGCCAGCAGTTTTTCAGGGCAGGAACTTAGCAATCAGCCCCAGCATTTT.